This T cell receptor (beta chain) was sequenced in a study of blood T cell repertoires in COVID-19. Study information: The United States, Italy and Spain supplied acute and convalescent COVID-19 samples. T cells, B-cell-depleted T cells, or PBMCs supplied cDNA or gDNA.

Looked up from germline, CDR1 is MRHNA and CDR2 is SNTAGT. This CDR3 region has 15 residues. Trimming took 5 bases from V and 1 from J; bases not matched to a gene: 4. As handled by the study authors: Amplification from reference gene primers served as the basis for estimated nucleated cell counts. TCRdb's copy holds only in-frame clones and misses some; the assay was immunoSEQ multiplex PCR. D and trimming were read from the DNA, whereas the V and J calls and clone size are those reported in that table. Altogether roughly 100,000 clones are present, roughly 90% being singletons, with the ten largest covering about 3.5%.

The clonotype comes from a woman in her sixties with acute or convalescent COVID-19. The V and J genes are TRBV6-4 and TRBJ2-3, with 9 positions matching TRBD1. Sequenced material: peripheral blood. Here the CDR3 DNA reads TGTGCCAGCAGTCAGGACAGGGGAGGCACAGATACGCAGTATTTT. This sequence encodes CASSQDRGGTDTQYF.